This T cell receptor beta chain was recovered during a study of cytotoxic CD8 clonotypes in ibrutinib-treated CLL. Study-wide background: By median around 74 months, about 12 had progressed and about 15 stayed remitted; responses had been 2 complete and roughly 25 partial.

TCRdb keeps only in-frame clones here, not all; method: immunoSEQ multiplex PCR. Of around 300,000 clones in the sample, around four fifths are singletons; the top ten hold about 6.7%. A word on this clone: The antigen remains unidentified.

Overall study findings and caveats: Clonality went higher at ibrutinib response and then dropped back toward baseline at progression. Among the clonotypes, public ones were uncommon and contracted or held stable on treatment.

There are 14 residues in the CDR3. Trimming took 2 bases from V and 4 from J, leaving 9 bases between them. Germline values: CDR1 MNHNS, CDR2 SASEGT. V is TRBV6-1 and J is TRBJ1-5; D remains ambiguous. The source is a human donor with chronic lymphocytic leukemia. The sequencing used PBMCs, collected before ibrutinib treatment. CDR3: CASSEWTANQPQHF. The CDR3 DNA follows: TGTGCCAGCAGTGAATGGACGGCTAATCAGCCCCAGCATTTT.